One and the same sample provided the 9 T cell receptor beta chains below, sequenced in a study of beta chain features in type 1 diabetes. The study, taken as a whole, reports: Moderate yet significant TCRB CDR3 shortening was seen in Type 1 diabetes patients in all four CD4+ subsets.

These TCRs are of unknown antigen specificity. Every bit of the isolated RNA underwent reverse transcription, so sequencing read expressed TCRB transcripts. Using immunoSEQ multiplex PCR, the repertoire was profiled, and TCRdb retains in-frame clones only, with some absent. Here the sample spans almost 350,000 clones, around 9% being singletons. Sequencing used central memory CD4+ T cells from blood. The origin of the receptors is a young man with type 1 diabetes.

The gene calls are TRBV30 and TRBJ2-5; tentatively, D is TRBD2 (6 bases). CDR1 is GTSNPN, CDR2 SVGIG, per germline (reference sequence). The CDR3 loop spans 14 amino acids. The V and J ends lost 1 base and 2 bases respectively, with 11 bases between them. The CDR3 loop is CAWSDGGPQETQYF. In DNA, the CDR3 is TGTGCCTGGAGTGACGGAGGGCCTCAAGAGACCCAGTACTTC.

In its sample, this clone was seen a few times. The genes are TRBV2 and TRBJ2-1; D unclear. Trimming left V 4 bases short and J 0 bases short, with 7 bases between. The CDR3 spans 14 residues. Germline lookup yields CDR1 SNHLY and CDR2 FYNNEI. The CDR3 DNA reads as TGTGCCAGCAGTGTAGGTAGCTCCTACAATGAGCAGTTCTTC. The encoded protein is CASSVGSSYNEQFF.

This clone was counted ten times or more. DNA of the CDR3: TGTGCCAGTACCGTCCAGAGCTCTGGAAACACCATATATTTT. It yields the protein CASTVQSSGNTIYF. The V and J genes are TRBV19 and TRBJ1-3; no clear D. The CDR3 consists of 14 residues. Germline V gene sequence: CDR1 LNHDA, CDR2 SQIVND (reference sequence). V was cut by 7 bases and J by 0 bases, with 10 bases left in between.

There are a few counts of this clone. The rearrangement uses TRBV4-3 and TRBJ2-5; 8 bases are shared with TRBD2. After removal of 3 bases from V and 4 bases from J, the junction contained 7 bases not matched to a gene. The CDR3 covers 15 residues. CDR1 and CDR2 from the germline V gene are LGHNA and YSLEER. CDR3 amino acids: CASSQGPGLGETQYF. CDR3 bases: TGCGCCAGCAGCCAGGGGCCGGGACTAGGAGAGACCCAGTACTTC.

In this sample, this clone turned up a few times. V is TRBV5-1 and J is TRBJ1-6, with D maybe TRBD1 (5 bases). The V end was cut by 1 base, the J end by 7 bases, with 12 bases between. Per the germline V gene, CDR1 is SGHRS and CDR2 is YFSETQ. The CDR3 loop spans 15 amino acids. DNA of the CDR3: TGCGCCAGCAGCTTGACAGGAAACGGGAATTCACCCCTCCACTTT. It specifies CASSLTGNGNSPLHF.

A note on this clone: This same CDR3 is encoded by further DNA sequences in the sample. The gene calls are TRBV27 and TRBJ2-7, with D unresolved. V dropped 2 bases and J dropped 4 bases, with 6 bases sitting between them. Germline CDR1 reads MNHEY; CDR2 reads SMNVEV (reference sequence). The CDR3 extends over 12 amino acids. The CDR3 region has the DNA TGTGCCAGCAGTTTAAAAGGGTACGAGCAGTACTTC. It translates to CASSLKGYEQYF.

This clone was recorded a few times. The genes are TRBV29-1 and TRBJ1-2, with D hard to call. V was clipped by 6 bases and J by 8 bases, with 13 bases between them. The CDR3 consists of 11 residues. Germline V gene sequence: CDR1 SQVTM, CDR2 ANQGSEA. In DNA form, the CDR3 reads TGCAGCGTATCCCGACCCGAAGGCTACACCTTC. The encoded protein is CSVSRPEGYTF. The full variable domain, completed using reference TRBV29-1 and TRBJ1-2, is SAVISQKPSRDICQRGTSLTIQCQVDSQVTMMFWYRQQPGQSLTLIATANQGSEATYESGFVIDKFPISRPNLTFSTLTVSNMSPEDSSIYLCSVSRPEGYTFGSGTRLTVV.

This clone was seen only a few times. The chain uses TRBV4-3 and TRBJ2-5, with 8 bases fitting TRBD1. Looked up from germline, CDR1 is LGHNA and CDR2 is YSLEER. The CDR3 contains 14 residues. V gave up 0 bases and J gave up 7 bases; unmatched junction bases: 4. DNA of the CDR3: TGCGCCAGCAGCCAAGACAGGACAGGGTGGACCCAGTACTTC. Translated: CASSQDRTGWTQYF.

This clone was detected many times. V is TRBV7-9 and J is TRBJ2-1, with 10 nucleotides matching TRBD1. The CDR3 sequence is 14 residues long. Germline lookup yields CDR1 SEHNR and CDR2 FQNEAQ (reference sequence). The V gene end was trimmed by 11 bases and the J gene end by 1 base; junction bases not matched to a gene: 5. The CDR3 nucleotides are TGTGCCGGGACAGGGGCTATTTCCTACAATGAGCAGTTCTTC. Encoded protein: CAGTGAISYNEQFF.